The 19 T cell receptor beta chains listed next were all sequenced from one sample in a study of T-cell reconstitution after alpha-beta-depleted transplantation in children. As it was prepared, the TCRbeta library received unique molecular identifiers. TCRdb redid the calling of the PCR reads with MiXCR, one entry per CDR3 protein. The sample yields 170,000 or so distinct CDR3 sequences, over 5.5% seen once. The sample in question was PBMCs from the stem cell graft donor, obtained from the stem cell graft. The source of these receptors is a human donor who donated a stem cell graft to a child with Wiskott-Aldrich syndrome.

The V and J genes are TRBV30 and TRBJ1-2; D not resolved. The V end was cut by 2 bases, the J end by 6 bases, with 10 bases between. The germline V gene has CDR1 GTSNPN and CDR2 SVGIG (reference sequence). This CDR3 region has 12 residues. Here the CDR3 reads CAWSHWGDGYTF. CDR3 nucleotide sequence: TGTGCCTGGAGTCATTGGGGAGATGGCTACACCTTC.

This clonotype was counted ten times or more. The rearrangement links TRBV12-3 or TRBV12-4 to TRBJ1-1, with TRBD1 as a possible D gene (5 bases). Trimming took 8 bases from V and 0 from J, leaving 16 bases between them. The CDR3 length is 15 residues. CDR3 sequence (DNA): TGTGCCAGCTCCCCGGCGGGACGGCTGAACACTGAAGCTTTCTTT. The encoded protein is CASSPAGRLNTEAFF.

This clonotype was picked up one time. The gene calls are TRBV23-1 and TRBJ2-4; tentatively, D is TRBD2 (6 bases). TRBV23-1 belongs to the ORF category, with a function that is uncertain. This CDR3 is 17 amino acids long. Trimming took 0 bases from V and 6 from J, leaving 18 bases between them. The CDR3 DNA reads TGCGCCAGCAGTCAATCGGTCGGCGGGGCTGGTGGAAACATTCAGTACTTC. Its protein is CASSQSVGGAGGNIQYF.

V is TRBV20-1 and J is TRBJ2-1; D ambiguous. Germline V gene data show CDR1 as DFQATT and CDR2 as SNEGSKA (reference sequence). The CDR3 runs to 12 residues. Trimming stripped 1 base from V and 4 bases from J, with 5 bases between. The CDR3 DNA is TGCAGTGCTAGAGCCCTTTACAATGAGCAGTTCTTC. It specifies CSARALYNEQFF.

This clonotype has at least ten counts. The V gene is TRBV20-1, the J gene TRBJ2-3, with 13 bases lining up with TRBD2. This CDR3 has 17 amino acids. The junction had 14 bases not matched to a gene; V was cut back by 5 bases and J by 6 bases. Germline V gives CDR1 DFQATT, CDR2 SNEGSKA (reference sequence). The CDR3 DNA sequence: TGCAGTGCTGCCCGGACTAGCGGGAGTATACTCTTCGATACGCAGTATTTT. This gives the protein CSAARTSGSILFDTQYF.

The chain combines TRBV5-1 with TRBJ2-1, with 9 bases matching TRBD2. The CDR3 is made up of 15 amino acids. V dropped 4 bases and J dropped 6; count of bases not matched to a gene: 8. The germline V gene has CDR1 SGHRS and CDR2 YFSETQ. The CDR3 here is CASSVGLAPVNEQFF. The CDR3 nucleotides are TGCGCCAGCAGCGTAGGACTAGCGCCTGTCAATGAGCAGTTCTTC.

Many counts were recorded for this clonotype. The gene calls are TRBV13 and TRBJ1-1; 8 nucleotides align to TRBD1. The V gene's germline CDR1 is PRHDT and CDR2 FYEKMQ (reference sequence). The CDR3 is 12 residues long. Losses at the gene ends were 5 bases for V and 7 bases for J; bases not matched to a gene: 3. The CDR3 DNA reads TGTGCCAGCAGCCTACAGGGGGGTGAAGCTTTCTTT. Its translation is CASSLQGGEAFF. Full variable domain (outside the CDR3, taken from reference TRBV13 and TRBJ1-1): AAGVIQSPRHLIKEKRETATLKCYPIPRHDTVYWYQQGPGQDPQFLISFYEKMQSDKGSIPDRFSAQQFSDYHSELNMSSLELGDSALYFCASSLQGGEAFFGQGTRLTVV.

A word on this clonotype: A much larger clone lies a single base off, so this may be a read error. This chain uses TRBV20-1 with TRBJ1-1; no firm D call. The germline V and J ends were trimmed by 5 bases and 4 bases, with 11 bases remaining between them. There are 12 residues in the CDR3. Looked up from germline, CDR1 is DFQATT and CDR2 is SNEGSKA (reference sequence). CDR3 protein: CSAAGGSTEAFF. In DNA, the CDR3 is TGCAGTGCTGCCGGCGGTAGCACTGAAGCTTTCTTT.

CDR3 in amino acids: CASSRDVSGNTIYF. CDR3 sequence (DNA): TGTGCCAGCAGTAGGGACGTTTCTGGAAACACCATATATTTT. The J gene is TRBJ1-3, the V gene TRBV6-1; weak D call: TRBD1 (5 bases). Germline-derived CDR1 and CDR2 are MNHNS and SASEGT. CDR3 length: 14 residues. Trimming shortened V by 5 bases and J by 1 base, and 9 bases separated the two germline ends.

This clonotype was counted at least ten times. The CDR3 spells CASSLNGASYEQYF. CDR3 sequence (DNA): TGTGCCAGCAGTCTCAACGGGGCTTCCTACGAGCAGTACTTC. J is TRBJ2-7 and V is TRBV12-3 or TRBV12-4, with D perhaps given as TRBD1 or TRBD2 (5 bases each). V dropped 5 bases and J dropped 1 base, with 12 bases sitting between them. The CDR3 covers 14 residues.

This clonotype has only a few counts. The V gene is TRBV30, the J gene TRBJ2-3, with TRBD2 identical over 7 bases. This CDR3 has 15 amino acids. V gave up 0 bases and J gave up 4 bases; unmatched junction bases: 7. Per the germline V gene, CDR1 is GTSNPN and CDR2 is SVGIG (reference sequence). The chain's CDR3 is CAWSVAGLPADTQYF. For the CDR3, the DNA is TGTGCCTGGAGTGTAGCGGGACTTCCAGCAGATACGCAGTATTTT.

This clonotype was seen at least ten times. The CDR3 here is CASSQSRGQGDGYTF. As DNA, the CDR3 is TGTGCCAGCAGCCAATCGAGGGGACAGGGAGATGGCTACACCTTC. The gene calls are TRBV16 and TRBJ1-2, with 9 bases that match TRBD1. The V segment lost 0 bases and the J segment 6 bases; nucleotides outside the gene matches: 5. The germline CDR1 and CDR2 sequences are KGHSY and FQNENV. The CDR3 extends over 15 amino acids.

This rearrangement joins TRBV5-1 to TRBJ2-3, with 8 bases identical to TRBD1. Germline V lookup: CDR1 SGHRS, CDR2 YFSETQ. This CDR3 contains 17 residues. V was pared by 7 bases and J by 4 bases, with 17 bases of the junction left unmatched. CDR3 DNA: TGCGCCAGCCAACTAGGGGCCTCAGGGGGCAGGGCAGATACGCAGTATTTT. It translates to CASQLGASGGRADTQYF.

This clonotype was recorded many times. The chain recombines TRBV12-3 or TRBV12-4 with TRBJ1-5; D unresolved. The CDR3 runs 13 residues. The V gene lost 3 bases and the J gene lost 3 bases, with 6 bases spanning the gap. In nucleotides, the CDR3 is TGTGCCAGCAGTTTGGCAGACAATCAGCCCCAGCATTTT. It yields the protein CASSLADNQPQHF.

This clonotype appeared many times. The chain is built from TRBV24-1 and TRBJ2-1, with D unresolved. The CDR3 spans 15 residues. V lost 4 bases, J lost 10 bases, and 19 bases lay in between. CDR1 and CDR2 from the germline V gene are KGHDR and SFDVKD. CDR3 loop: CATSDAQSPLEEQFF. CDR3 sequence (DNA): TGTGCCACCAGTGACGCACAGTCCCCTTTGGAGGAGCAGTTCTTC.

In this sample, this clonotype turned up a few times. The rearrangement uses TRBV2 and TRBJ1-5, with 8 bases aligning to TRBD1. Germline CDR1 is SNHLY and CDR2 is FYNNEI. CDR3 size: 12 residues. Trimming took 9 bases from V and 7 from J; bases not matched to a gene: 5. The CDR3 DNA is TGTGCCAGTGACAGGGGCCCCCAGCCCCAGCATTTT. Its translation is CASDRGPQPQHF. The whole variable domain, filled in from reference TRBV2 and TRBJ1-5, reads EPEVTQTPSHQVTQMGQEVILRCVPISNHLYFYWYRQILGQKVEFLVSFYNNEISEKSEIFDDQFSVERPDGSNFTLKIRSTKLEDSAMYFCASDRGPQPQHFGDGTRLSIL.

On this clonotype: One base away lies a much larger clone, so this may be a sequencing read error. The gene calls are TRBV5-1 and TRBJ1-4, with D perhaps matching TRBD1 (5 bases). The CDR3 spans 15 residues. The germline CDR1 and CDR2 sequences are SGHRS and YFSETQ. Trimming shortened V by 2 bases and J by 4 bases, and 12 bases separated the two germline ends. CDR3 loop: CASSLQEAGNEKLFF. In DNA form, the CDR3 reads TGCGCCAGCAGCTTACAGGAGGCTGGTAATGAAAAACTGTTTTTT.

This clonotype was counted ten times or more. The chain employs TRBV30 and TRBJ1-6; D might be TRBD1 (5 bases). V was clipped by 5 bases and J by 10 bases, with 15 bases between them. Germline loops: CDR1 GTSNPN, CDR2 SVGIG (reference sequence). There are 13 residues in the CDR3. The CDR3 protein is CAWQGNGGSPLHF. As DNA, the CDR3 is TGTGCCTGGCAGGGAAATGGAGGATCACCCCTCCACTTT.

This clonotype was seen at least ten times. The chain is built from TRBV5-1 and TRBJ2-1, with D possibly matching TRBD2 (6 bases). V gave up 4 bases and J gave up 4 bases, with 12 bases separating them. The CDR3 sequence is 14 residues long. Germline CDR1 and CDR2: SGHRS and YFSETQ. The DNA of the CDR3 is TGCGCCAGCAGCCCGGGGGACCAATACAATGAGCAGTTCTTC. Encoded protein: CASSPGDQYNEQFF.